Reported below is one T cell receptor beta chain. Its specificity is unknown. Following extraction, RNA underwent reverse transcription to cDNA, which served as the sequencing template. TCRdb keeps only in-frame clones here, not all; method: immunoSEQ multiplex PCR. The profile shows 150,000 or so clones, roughly 50% of them singletons. PBMCs provided sorted CD4+ and CD8+ T cells. This sample is drawn from a study of CD8+ T cells in alopecia areata. Study information: At a dose of 5 to 10 mg twice daily, oral tofacitinib was given to treated patients. Study-wide points: Especially in alopecia totalis/universalis, lesional scalp showed greater clonality than normal scalp did.

Looked up from germline, CDR1 is MDHEN and CDR2 is SYDVKM. The CDR3 consists of 13 residues. V lost 5 bases to trimming and J lost 15 bases; unmatched junction nucleotides: 12. The sequencing input was CD4+ T cells sorted from blood. The chain uses TRBV28 and TRBJ2-1; 8 positions match TRBD2. This TCR was recovered from a human donor with alopecia areata. In DNA, the CDR3 is TGTGCCAGCAGTCCCCCCCAAGCGGGAGAGACGTTCTTC. Translated: CASSPPQAGETFF.